This section outlines one T cell receptor beta chain sequence together with its context. This sample is part of a study of early stage breast cancer tumors. CDR3 length: 12 residues. Generated by immunoSEQ multiplex PCR, the TCRdb table keeps only in-frame clones and is missing some. The table lists 27,000 or so clones, about four fifths of them singletons. The chain carries TRBV7-5 and TRBJ1-2; the table's D gene call, TRBD1, was not cross checked with the DNA. TRBV7-5 is given as a pseudogene. The sequenced sample was blood. The sequence was obtained from a person aged 45 to 59 with breast cancer. CDR3 amino acids: CARSSRQGGYTF. The DNA for the CDR3 is TGTGCCAGAAGCTCGCGACAGGGGGGCTACACCTTC.